This entry is about one T cell receptor (beta chain). The antigen is unknown. Amplified TCR beta CDR3 regions were obtained using RNA transcripts as template. An opening RT-PCR round employed HTBI primers and preceded a second-round multiplex PCR. MiXCR was run by TCRdb on the multiplex PCR reads, yielding one entry per CDR3 protein. Altogether 740,000 or so distinct CDR3 sequences are present, roughly 40% being singletons, with the ten largest covering approximately 43%. The data derive from a study of Graves' ophthalmopathy and Graves' hyperthyroidism. With 2 bases removed from V and 1 base from J, the gap between germline ends came to 9 bases. The length of the CDR3 is 14 residues. Study conclusions and caveats: Among thyroid clonotypes expanded above 0.001 frequency, most also appeared in blood.

The chain combines TRBV12-3 or TRBV12-4 with TRBJ2-7; D might be TRBD2 (6 bases). Material: peripheral blood. The receptor's source is an adult man with Graves' ophthalmopathy. CDR3 DNA sequence: TGTGCCAGCAGTTTAAGGCGGGGATCCTACGAGCAGTACTTC. Residues: CASSLRRGSYEQYF.